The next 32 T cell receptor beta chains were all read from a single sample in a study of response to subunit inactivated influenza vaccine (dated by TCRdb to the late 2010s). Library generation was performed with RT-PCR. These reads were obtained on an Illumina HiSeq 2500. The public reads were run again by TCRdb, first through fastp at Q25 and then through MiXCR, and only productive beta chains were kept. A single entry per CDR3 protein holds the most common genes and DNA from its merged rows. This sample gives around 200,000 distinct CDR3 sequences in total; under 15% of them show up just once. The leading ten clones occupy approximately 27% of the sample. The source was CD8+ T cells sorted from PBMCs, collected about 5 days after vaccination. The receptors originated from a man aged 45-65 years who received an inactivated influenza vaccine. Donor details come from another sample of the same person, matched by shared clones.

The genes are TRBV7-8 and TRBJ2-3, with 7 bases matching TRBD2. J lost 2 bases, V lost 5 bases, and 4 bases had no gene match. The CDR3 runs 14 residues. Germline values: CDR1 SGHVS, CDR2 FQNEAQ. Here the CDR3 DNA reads TGTGCCAGCAGCCAACTAGCGCTCACAGATACGCAGTATTTT. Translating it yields CASSQLALTDTQYF.

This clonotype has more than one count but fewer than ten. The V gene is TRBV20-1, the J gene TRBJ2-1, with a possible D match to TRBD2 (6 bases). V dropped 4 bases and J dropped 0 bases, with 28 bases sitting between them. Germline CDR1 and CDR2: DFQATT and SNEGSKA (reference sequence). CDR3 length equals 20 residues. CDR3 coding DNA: TGCAGTGCTATCTCGATTGCGGGGCCAATCCACGGGAGCTCCTACAATGAGCAGTTCTTC. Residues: CSAISIAGPIHGSSYNEQFF.

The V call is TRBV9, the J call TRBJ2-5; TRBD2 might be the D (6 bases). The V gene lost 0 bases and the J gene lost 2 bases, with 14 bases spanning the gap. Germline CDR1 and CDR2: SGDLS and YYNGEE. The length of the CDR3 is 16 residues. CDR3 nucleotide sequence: TGTGCCAGCAGCGTAGAAGCCAGCGGGCTGCAAGAGACCCAGTACTTC. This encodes CASSVEASGLQETQYF.

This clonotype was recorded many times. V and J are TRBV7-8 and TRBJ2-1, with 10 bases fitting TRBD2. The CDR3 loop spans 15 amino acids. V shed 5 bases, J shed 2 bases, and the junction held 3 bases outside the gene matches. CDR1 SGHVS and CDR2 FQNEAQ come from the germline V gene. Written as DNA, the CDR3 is TGTGCCAGCAGCCCTACTAGCGGGACCTACAATGAGCAGTTCTTC. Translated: CASSPTSGTYNEQFF.

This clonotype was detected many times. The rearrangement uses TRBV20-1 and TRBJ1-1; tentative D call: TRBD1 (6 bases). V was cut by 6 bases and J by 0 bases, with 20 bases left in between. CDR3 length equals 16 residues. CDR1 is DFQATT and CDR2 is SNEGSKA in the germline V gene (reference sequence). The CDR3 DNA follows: TGCAGTGCCAGGTCGCAGGGGAGGGTAATGAACACTGAAGCTTTCTTT. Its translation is CSARSQGRVMNTEAFF.

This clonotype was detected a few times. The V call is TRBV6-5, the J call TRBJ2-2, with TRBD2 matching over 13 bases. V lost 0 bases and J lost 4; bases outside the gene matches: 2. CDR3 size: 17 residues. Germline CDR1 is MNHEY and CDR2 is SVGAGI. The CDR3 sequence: CASSYSLAGGPTGELFF. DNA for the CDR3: TGTGCCAGCAGTTACTCACTAGCGGGAGGGCCCACCGGGGAGCTGTTTTTT.

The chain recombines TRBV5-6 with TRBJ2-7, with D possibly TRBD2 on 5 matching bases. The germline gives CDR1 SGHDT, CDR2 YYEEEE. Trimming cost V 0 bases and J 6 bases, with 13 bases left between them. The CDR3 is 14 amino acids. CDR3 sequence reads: CASSLVREGGEQYF. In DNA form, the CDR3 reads TGTGCCAGCAGCTTGGTTCGTGAGGGTGGCGAGCAGTACTTC. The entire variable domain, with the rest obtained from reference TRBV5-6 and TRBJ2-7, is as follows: DAGVTQSPTHLIKTRGQQVTLRCSPKSGHDTVSWYQQALGQGPQFIFQYYEEEERQRGNFPDRFSGHQFPNYSSELNVNALLLGDSALYLCASSLVREGGEQYFGPGTRLTVT.

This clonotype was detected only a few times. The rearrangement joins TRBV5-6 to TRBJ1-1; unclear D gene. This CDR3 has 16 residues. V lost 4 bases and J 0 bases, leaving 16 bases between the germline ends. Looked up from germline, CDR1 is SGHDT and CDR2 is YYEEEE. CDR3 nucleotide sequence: TGTGCCAGCAGCCGACGGGAAGGCAGGCTGAACACTGAAGCTTTCTTT. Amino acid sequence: CASSRREGRLNTEAFF.

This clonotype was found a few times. The CDR3 spells CASSQGARDYNEQFF. The CDR3 DNA sequence: TGCGCCAGCAGCCAAGGGGCCCGGGACTACAATGAGCAGTTCTTC. The rearrangement links TRBV4-1 to TRBJ2-1, with D possibly TRBD2 on 5 matching bases. The V end was cut by 1 base, the J end by 3 bases, with 10 bases between. Germline V gene data show CDR1 as MGHRA and CDR2 as YSYEKL. This CDR3 spans 15 amino acids.

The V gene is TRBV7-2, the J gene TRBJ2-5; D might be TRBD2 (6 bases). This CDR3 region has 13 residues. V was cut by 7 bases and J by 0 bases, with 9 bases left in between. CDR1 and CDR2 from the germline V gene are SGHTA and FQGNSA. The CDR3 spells CASMEGNQETQYF. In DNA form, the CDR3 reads TGTGCCAGCATGGAGGGGAACCAAGAGACCCAGTACTTC.

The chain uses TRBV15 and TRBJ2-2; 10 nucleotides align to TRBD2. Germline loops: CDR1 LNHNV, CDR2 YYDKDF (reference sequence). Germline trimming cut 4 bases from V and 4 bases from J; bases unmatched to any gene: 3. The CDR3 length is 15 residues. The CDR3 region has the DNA TGTGCCACCAGCATGAAGCGGGAGGGCACCGGGGAGCTGTTTTTT. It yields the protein CATSMKREGTGELFF. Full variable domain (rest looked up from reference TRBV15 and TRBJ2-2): DAMVIQNPRYQVTQFGKPVTLSCSQTLNHNVMYWYQQKSSQAPKLLFHYYDKDFNNEADTPDNFQSRRPNTSFCFLDIRSPGLGDTAMYLCATSMKREGTGELFFGEGSRLTVL.

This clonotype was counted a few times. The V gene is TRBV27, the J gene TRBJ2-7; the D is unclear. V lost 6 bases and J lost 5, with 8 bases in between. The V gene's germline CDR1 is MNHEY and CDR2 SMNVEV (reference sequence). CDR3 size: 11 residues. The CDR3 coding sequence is TGTGCCAGCAGAGTGGGTAACGAGCAGTACTTC. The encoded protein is CASRVGNEQYF.

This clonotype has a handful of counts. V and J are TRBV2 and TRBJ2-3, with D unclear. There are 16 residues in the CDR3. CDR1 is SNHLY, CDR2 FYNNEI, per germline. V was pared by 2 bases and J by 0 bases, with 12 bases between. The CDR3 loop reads CASSEPERTSTDTQYF. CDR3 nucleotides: TGTGCCAGCAGTGAACCGGAGCGTACTAGCACAGATACGCAGTATTTT.

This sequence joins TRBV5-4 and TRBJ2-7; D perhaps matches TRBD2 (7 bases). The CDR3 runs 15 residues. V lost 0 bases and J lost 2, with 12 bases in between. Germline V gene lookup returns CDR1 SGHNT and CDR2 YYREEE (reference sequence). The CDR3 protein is CASSLEGGGAYEQYF. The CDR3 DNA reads TGTGCCAGCAGCTTGGAAGGGGGGGGAGCCTACGAGCAGTACTTC.

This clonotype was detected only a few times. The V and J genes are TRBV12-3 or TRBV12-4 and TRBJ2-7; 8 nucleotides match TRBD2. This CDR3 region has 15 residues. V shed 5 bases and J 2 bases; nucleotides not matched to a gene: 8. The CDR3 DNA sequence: TGTGCCAGCAGTCCCGGGGGGGGCGGACCCTACGAGCAGTACTTC. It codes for CASSPGGGGPYEQYF.

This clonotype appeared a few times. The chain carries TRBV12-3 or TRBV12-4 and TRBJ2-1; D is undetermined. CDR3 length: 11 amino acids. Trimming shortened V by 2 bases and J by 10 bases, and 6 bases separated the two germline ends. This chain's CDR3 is CASSLMGEQFF. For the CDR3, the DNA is TGTGCCAGCAGTTTAATGGGAGAGCAGTTCTTC.

Written as DNA, the CDR3 is TGTGCCAGCATCGGACATTTAACCGGGGAGCTGTTTTTT. Its protein product is CASIGHLTGELFF. The chain couples TRBV2 to TRBJ2-2, with a possible D match to TRBD1 (5 bases). CDR1 and CDR2 (germline): SNHLY, FYNNEI. The ends were cut back, 7 bases at V and 5 bases at J, with 11 bases in the middle. This CDR3 is built from 13 residues. The complete variable domain, with remaining parts taken from reference TRBV2 and TRBJ2-2, reads EPEVTQTPSHQVTQMGQEVILRCVPISNHLYFYWYRQILGQKVEFLVSFYNNEISEKSEIFDDQFSVERPDGSNFTLKIRSTKLEDSAMYFCASIGHLTGELFFGEGSRLTVL.

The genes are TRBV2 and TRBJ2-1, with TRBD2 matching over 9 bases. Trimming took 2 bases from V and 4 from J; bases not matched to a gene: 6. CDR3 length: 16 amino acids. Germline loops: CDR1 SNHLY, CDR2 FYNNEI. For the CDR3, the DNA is TGTGCCAGCAGTGAACGAGCGGGGGGCATATACAATGAGCAGTTCTTC. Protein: CASSERAGGIYNEQFF.

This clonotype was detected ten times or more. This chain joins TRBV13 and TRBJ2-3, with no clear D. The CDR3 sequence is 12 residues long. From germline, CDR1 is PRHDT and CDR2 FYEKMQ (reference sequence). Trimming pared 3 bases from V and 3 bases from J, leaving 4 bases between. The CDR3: CASSFRTDTQYF. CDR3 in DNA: TGTGCCAGCAGCTTTCGAACAGATACGCAGTATTTT.

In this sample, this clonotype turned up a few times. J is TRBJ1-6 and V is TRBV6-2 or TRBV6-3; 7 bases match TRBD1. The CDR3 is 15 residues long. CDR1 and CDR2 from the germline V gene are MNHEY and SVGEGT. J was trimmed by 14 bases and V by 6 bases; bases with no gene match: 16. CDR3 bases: TGTGCCAGCAGCTTCGCGTGGGACAGTGGGCAAACCCTCCACTTT. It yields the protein CASSFAWDSGQTLHF.

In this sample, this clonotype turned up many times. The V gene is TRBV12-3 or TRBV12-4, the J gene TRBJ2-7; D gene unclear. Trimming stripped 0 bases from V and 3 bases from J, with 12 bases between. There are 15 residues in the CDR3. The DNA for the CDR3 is TGTGCCAGCAGTTTAGCCAAAACCCCCCTCTACGAGCAGTACTTC. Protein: CASSLAKTPLYEQYF.

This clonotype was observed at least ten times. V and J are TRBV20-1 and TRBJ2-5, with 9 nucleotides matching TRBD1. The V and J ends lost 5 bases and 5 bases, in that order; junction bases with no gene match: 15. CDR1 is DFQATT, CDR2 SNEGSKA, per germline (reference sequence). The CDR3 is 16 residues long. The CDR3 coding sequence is TGCAGTGCTCTTACTCCGGGACAGGGAATTTGGGAGACCCAGTACTTC. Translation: CSALTPGQGIWETQYF.

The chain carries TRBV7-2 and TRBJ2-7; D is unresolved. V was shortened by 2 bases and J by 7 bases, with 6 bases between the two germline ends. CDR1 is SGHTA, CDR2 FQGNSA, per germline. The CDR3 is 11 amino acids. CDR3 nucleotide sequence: TGTGCCAGCAGCTTACGATGGGAGCAGTACTTC. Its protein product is CASSLRWEQYF.

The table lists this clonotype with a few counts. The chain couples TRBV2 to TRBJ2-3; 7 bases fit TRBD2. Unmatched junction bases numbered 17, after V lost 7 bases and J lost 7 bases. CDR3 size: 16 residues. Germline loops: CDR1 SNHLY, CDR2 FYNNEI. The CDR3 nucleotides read TGTGCCAGCACCGAGAGCGGGACGGCCTTTTTAAATACGCAGTATTTT. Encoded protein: CASTESGTAFLNTQYF.

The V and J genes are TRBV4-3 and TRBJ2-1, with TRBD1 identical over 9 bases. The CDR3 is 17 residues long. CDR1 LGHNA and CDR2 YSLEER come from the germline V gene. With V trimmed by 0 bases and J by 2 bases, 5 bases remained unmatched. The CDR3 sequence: CASSQDWTGEAYNEQFF. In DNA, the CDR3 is TGCGCCAGCAGCCAAGATTGGACAGGGGAGGCCTACAATGAGCAGTTCTTC.

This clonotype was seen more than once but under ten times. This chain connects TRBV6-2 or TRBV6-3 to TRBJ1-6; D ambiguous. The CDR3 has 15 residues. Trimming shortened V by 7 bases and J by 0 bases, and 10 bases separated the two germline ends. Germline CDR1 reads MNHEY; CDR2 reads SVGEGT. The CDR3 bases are TGTGCCAGCACCAGCTCGAGCTCCTATAATTCACCCCTCCACTTT. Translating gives CASTSSSSYNSPLHF.

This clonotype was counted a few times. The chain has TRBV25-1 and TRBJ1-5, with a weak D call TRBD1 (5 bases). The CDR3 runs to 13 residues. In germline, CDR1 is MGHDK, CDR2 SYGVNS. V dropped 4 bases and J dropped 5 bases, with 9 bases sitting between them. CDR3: CASSGQGDQPQHF. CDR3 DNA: TGTGCCAGCAGTGGCCAGGGCGATCAGCCCCAGCATTTT.

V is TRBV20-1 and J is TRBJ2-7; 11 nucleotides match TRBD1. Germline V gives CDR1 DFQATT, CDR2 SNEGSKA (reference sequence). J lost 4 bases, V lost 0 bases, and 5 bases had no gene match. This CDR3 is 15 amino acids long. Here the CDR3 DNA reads TGCAGTGCTAGAGACCCTGGGACAGGGGGGTACGAGCAGTACTTC. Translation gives CSARDPGTGGYEQYF.

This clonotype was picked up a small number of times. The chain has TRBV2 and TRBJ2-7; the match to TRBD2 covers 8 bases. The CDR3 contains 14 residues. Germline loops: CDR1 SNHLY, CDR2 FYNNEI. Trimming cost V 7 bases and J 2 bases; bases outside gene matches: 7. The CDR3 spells CASMGGGGTYEQYF. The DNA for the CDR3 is TGTGCCAGCATGGGGGGCGGGGGGACCTACGAGCAGTACTTC.

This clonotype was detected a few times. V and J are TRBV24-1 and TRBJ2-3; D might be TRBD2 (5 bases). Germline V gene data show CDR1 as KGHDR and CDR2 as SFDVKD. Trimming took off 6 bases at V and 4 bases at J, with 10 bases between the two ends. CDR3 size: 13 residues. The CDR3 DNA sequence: TGTGCCACCAGTACCCCGAGGGCAGATACGCAGTATTTT. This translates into CATSTPRADTQYF.

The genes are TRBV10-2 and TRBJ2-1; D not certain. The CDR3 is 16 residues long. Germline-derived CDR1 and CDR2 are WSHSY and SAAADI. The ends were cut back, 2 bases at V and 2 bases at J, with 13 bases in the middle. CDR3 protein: CASSEMADDAYNEQFF. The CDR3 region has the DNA TGCGCCAGCAGTGAGATGGCAGACGATGCCTACAATGAGCAGTTCTTC.

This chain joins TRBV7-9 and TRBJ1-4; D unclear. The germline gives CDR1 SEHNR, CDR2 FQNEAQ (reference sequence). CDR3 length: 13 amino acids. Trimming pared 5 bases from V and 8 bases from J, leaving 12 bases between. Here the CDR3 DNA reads TGTGCCAGCAGCCCCGGACTGTTCGAAAAACTGTTTTTT. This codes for CASSPGLFEKLFF. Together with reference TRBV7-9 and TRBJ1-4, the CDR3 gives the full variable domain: DTGVSQNPRHKITKRGQNVTFRCDPISEHNRLYWYRQTLGQGPEFLTYFQNEAQLEKSRLLSDRFSAERPKGSFSTLEIQRTEQGDSAMYLCASSPGLFEKLFFGSGTQLSVL.